This T cell receptor beta chain is from a study of T cells in Graves' hyperthyroidism and ophthalmopathy. Amplified regions were TCR beta CDR3 sequences from RNA transcripts. Primed by the HTBI set, a first-round RT-PCR was run on the TCR CDR3. From the multiplex PCR reads, TCRdb called clonotypes with MiXCR, one entry per CDR3 protein. The profile shows approximately 700,000 distinct CDR3 sequences, 15% to 20% of them singletons. The CDR3 sequence is 14 residues long. In germline, CDR1 is DFQATT, CDR2 SNEGSKA (reference sequence). Trimming pared 5 bases from V and 3 bases from J, leaving 16 bases between.

Sequenced: blood. The J gene is TRBJ1-2, the V gene TRBV20-1; tentatively, D is TRBD1 (6 bases). The sequence derives from a young man with Graves' hyperthyroidism. The CDR3 DNA follows: TGCAGTGCTTCGAGGGGGAATGGGGACTATGGCTACACCTTC. As protein: CSASRGNGDYGYTF.